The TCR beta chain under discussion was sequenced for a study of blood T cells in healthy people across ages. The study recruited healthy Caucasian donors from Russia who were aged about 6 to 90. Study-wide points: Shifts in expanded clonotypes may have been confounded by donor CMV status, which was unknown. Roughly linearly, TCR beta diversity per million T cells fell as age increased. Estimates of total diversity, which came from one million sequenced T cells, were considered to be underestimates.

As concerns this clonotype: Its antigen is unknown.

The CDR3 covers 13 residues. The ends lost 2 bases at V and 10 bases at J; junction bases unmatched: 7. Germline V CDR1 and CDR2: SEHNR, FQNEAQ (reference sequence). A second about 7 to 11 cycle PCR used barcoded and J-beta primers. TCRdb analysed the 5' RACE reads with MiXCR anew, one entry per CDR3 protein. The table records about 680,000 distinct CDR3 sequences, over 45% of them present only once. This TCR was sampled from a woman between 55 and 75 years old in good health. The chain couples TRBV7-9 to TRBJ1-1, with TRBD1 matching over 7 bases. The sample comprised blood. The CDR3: CASSLKGARLAFF. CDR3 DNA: TGTGCCAGCAGCTTAAAGGGGGCGAGACTAGCTTTCTTT.